Reported below is one TCR beta chain. Clones were read by immunoSEQ multiplex PCR, and TCRdb kept only the in-frame ones, dropping some. Seen here are some 41,000 clones, 90% to 95% observed once, and the top ten hold roughly a tenth. This specimen belongs to a study of T cells in localized non-small cell lung cancer. The CDR3 is made up of 16 amino acids. V was pared by 0 bases and J by 0 bases, with 4 bases of the junction left unmatched. Germline values: CDR1 SGHNT, CDR2 YYREEE (reference sequence). Material: PBMCs, obtained before any cancer treatment. This receptor was obtained from a woman aged 35 to 75 with stage II lung adenocarcinoma. V is TRBV5-4 and J is TRBJ2-7, with 9 bases matching TRBD2. The CDR3: CASSLDWRGGSYEQYF. The CDR3 nucleotides are TGTGCCAGCAGCTTGGACTGGCGGGGGGGCTCCTACGAGCAGTACTTC. The full variable domain, rest sourced from reference TRBV5-4 and TRBJ2-7, is ETGVTQSPTHLIKTRGQQVTLRCSSQSGHNTVSWYQQALGQGPQFIFQYYREEENGRGNFPPRFSGLQFPNYSSELNVNALELDDSALYLCASSLDWRGGSYEQYFGPGTRLTVT.